This T cell receptor beta chain was sequenced for a study of a mutant IDH1 vaccine in newly diagnosed glioma. About this clone: No antigen is known for it.

TCRdb's copy holds only in-frame clones and misses some; the assay was immunoSEQ multiplex PCR. Of about 53,000 clones listed, 80% to 90% are singletons. CDR3 length equals 12 residues. The V and J ends lost 7 bases and 4 bases respectively, with 10 bases between them. Germline lookup yields CDR1 WSHSY and CDR2 SAAADI. The time point denotes: week 23, last vaccination. Every single dose of the vaccine, 300 ug of mutant IDH1 20-mer peptide, came with topical imiquimod. The sequence was collected from a woman aged 40 to 50 with glioma. Some clones in this sample may be carry-over from other donors' samples. The sample in question was PBMCs, obtained from a glioma patient whose treatment included an IDH1 peptide vaccine. The chain carries TRBV10-2 and TRBJ1-1, with unresolved D. This CDR3 reads CASNGEGTEAFF. For the CDR3, the DNA is TGCGCCAGCAATGGAGAAGGCACTGAAGCTTTCTTT.